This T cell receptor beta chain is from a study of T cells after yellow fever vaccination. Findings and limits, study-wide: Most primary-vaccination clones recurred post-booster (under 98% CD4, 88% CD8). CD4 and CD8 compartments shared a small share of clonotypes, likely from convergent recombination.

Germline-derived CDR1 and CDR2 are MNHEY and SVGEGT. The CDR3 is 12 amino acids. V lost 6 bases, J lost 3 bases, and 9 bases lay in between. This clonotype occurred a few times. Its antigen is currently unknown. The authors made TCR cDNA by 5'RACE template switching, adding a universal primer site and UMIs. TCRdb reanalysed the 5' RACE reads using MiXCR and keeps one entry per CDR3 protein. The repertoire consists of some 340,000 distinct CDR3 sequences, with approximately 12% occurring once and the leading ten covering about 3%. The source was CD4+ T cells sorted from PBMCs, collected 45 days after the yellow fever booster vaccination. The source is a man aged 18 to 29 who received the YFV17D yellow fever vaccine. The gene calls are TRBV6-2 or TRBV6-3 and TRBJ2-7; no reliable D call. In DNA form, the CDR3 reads TGTGCCAGCAGCTGGTATAGCTACGAGCAGTACTTC. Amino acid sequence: CASSWYSYEQYF.